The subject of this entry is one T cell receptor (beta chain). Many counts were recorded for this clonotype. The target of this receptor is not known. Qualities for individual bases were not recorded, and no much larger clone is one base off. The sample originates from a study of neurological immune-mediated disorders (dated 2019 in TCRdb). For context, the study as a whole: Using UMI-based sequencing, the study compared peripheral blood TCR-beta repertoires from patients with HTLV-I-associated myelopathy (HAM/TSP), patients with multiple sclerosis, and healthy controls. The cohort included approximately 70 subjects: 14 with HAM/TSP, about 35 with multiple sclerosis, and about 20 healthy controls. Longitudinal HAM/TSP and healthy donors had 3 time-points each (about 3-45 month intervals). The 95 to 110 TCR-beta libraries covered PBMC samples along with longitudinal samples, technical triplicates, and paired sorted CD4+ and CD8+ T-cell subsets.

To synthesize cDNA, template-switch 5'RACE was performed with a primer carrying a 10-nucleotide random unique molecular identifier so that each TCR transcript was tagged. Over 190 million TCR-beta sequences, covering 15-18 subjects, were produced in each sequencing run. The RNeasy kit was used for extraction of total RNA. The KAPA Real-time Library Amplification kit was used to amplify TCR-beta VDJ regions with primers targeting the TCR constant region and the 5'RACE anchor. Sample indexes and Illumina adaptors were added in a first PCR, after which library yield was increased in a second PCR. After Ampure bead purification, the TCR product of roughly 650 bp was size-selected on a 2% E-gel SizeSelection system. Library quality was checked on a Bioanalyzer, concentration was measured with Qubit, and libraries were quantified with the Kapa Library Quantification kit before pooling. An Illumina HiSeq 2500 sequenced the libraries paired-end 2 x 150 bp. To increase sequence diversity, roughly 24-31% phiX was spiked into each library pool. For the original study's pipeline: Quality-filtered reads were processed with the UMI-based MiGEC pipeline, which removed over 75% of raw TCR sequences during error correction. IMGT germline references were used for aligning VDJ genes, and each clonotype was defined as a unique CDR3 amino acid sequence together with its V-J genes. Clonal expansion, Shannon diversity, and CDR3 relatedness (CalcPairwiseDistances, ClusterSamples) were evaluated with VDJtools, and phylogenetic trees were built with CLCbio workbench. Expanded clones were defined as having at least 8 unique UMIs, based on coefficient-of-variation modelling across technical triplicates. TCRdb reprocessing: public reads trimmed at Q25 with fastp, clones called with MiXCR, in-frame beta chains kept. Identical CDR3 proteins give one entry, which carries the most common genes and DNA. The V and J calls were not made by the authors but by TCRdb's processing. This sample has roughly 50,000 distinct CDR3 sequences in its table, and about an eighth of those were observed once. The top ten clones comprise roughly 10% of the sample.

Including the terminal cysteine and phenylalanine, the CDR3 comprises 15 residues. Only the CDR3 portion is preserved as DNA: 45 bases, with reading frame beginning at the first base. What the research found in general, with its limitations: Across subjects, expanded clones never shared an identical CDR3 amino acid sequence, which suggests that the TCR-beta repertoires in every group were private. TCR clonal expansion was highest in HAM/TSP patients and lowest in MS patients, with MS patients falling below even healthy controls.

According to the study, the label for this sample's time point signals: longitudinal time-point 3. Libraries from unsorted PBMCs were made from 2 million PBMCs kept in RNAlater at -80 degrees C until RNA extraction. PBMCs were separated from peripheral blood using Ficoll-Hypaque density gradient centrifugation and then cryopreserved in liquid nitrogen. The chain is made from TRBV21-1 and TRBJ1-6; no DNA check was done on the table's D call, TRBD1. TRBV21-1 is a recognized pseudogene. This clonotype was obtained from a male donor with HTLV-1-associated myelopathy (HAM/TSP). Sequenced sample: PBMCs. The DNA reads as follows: TGTGCCAGCAACCCCGGGACAGGGGTTATTTCACCCCTCCACTTT. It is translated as CASNPGTGVISPLHF.